One sample yielded the 11 T cell receptor beta chains listed below, sequenced in a study of T cells in Graves' hyperthyroidism and ophthalmopathy. TCR beta CDR3 regions were amplified from RNA. The study used the HTBI primer set for a first-round RT-PCR of the TCR CDR3. Via MiXCR, TCRdb re-called the multiplex PCR reads, giving one row per CDR3 protein. The sample has some 620,000 distinct CDR3 sequences; roughly 16% are singletons. The sample was blood. The receptors come from a woman in her 30s with Graves' hyperthyroidism.

This clonotype was counted a few times. The gene calls are TRBV29-1 and TRBJ1-2, with no clear D. Germline assignment: CDR1 SQVTM and CDR2 ANQGSEA. Between the trimmed V and J ends, which lost 6 bases and 2 bases, there was a span of 10 bases. This CDR3 region has 12 residues. As DNA, the CDR3 is TGCAGCGTCGCAGGACCGAACTATGGCTACACCTTC. This sequence encodes CSVAGPNYGYTF.

At least ten counts were recorded for this clonotype. The J gene is TRBJ2-1, the V gene TRBV7-9; TRBD2 aligns across 7 bases. The V and J ends lost 5 bases and 5 bases, in that order; junction bases with no gene match: 6. Per the germline V gene, CDR1 is SEHNR and CDR2 is FQNEAQ (reference sequence). This CDR3 contains 14 residues. The DNA for the CDR3 is TGTGCCAGCAGCGTCACGGCGGGGGACAATGAGCAGTTCTTC. Protein: CASSVTAGDNEQFF.

This clonotype was counted between two and nine times. At one of its ends the junction is not consistent with the germline gene, which may arise from a read error. The gene calls are TRBV9 and TRBJ1-6; D call uncertain. Looked up from germline, CDR1 is SGDLS and CDR2 is YYNGEE. The CDR3 has 12 amino acids. CDR3: CASSANPTANDF. The DNA for the CDR3 is TGTGCCAGCAGCGCCAACCCGACGGCCAATGACTTT.

This clonotype was seen a handful of times. The V call is TRBV30, the J call TRBJ2-1, with 14 bases fitting TRBD2. J was trimmed by 5 bases and V by 5 bases; bases with no gene match: 17. Germline CDR1 and CDR2: GTSNPN and SVGIG (reference sequence). The CDR3 covers 19 residues. The CDR3 coding sequence is TGTGCCTGGCTTCGTACCGGGACTAGCGGGAGTAATCTCCACAATGAGCAGTTCTTC. This codes for CAWLRTGTSGSNLHNEQFF.

Turning to this clonotype: This sequence may be a read error, since a much larger clone differs from it by one base. The V gene is TRBV11-1, the J gene TRBJ2-1, with no clear D. The germline V gene has CDR1 SGHAT and CDR2 FQDESV (reference sequence). The CDR3 is 17 amino acids. The CDR3 is CASSLPDDLRPYNEQLF. CDR3 nucleotide sequence: TGTGCCAGCAGCTTACCCGACGACTTACGCCCCTACAATGAGCAGCTCTTC.

The CDR3 protein is CASSRQGEPGYGYTF. As DNA, the CDR3 is TGTGCCAGCAGCAGACAAGGCGAACCTGGCTATGGCTACACCTTC. The chain joins TRBV6-2 or TRBV6-3 to TRBJ1-2; D is unclear. CDR3 length: 15 amino acids. The V end was cut by 6 bases, the J end by 4 bases, with 18 bases between. Germline CDR1 is MNHEY and CDR2 is SVGEGT.

This clonotype was counted at least ten times. The V call is TRBV7-2, the J call TRBJ1-1; D ambiguous. Trimming left V 4 bases short and J 4 bases short, with 10 bases between. Germline-derived CDR1 and CDR2 are SGHTA and FQGNSA. This CDR3 has 13 residues. For the CDR3, the DNA is TGTGCCAGCAGCTCGGATCGCGCCACTGAAGCTTTCTTT. Its translation: CASSSDRATEAFF.

The rearrangement links TRBV18 to TRBJ2-1; D is possibly TRBD1 or TRBD2 (5 bases each). Germline V lookup: CDR1 KGHSH, CDR2 LQKENI. This CDR3 is 17 amino acids long. Trimming pared 2 bases from V and 9 bases from J, leaving 23 bases between. The DNA for the CDR3 is TGTGCCAGCTCACCAACTAAGGGGAGTAACGCCCTGGGTGAGCAGTTCTTC. Translation gives CASSPTKGSNALGEQFF.

This clonotype was recorded many times. The chain links TRBV29-1 to TRBJ2-1, with 10 bases matching TRBD2. V shed 3 bases and J 6 bases; nucleotides not matched to a gene: 11. The CDR3 is 16 amino acids. Germline V gene data show CDR1 as SQVTM and CDR2 as ANQGSEA. The CDR3 here is CSVDKREGPLINEQFF. The CDR3 nucleotides read TGCAGCGTTGATAAGCGGGAGGGCCCTCTCATCAATGAGCAGTTCTTC.

In this sample, this clonotype turned up many times. J is TRBJ1-2 and V is TRBV3-1; D remains ambiguous. Germline V gene sequence: CDR1 LGHDT, CDR2 YNNKEL (reference sequence). The CDR3 is 13 amino acids. Trimming took off 6 bases at V and 4 bases at J, with 12 bases between the two ends. Written as DNA, the CDR3 is TGTGCCAGCAGTCTTGGACGGTTCTATGGCTACACCTTC. This codes for CASSLGRFYGYTF. Filled out from reference TRBV3-1 and TRBJ1-2, the complete variable domain reads DTAVSQTPKYLVTQMGNDKSIKCEQNLGHDTMYWYKQDSKKFLKIMFSYNNKELIINETVPNRFSPKSPDKAHLNLHINSLELGDSAVYFCASSLGRFYGYTFGSGTRLTVV.

There are many counts of this clonotype. The chain couples TRBV11-2 to TRBJ2-7, with D possibly matching TRBD1 (5 bases). The germline gives CDR1 SGHAT, CDR2 FQNNGV. This CDR3 is 12 amino acids long. V lost 6 bases and J lost 1, with 7 bases in between. The CDR3 bases are TGTGCCAGCAGTGGGGCGTCCTACGAGCAGTACTTC. This encodes CASSGASYEQYF.